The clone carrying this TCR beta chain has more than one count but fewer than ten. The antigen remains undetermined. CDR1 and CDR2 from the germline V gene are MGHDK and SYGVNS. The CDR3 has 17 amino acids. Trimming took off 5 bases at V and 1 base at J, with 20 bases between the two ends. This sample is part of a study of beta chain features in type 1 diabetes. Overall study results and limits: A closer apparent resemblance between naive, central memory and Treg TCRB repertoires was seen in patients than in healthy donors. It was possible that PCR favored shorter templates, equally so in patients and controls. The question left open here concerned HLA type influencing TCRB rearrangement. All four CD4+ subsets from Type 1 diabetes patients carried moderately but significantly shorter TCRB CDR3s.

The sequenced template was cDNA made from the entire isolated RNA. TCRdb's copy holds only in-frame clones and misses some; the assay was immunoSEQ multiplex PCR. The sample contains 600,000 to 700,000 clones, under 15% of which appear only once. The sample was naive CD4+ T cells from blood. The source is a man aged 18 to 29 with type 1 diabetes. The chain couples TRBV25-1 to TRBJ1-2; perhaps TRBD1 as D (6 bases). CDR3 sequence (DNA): TGTGCCAGCAGTCCCCGAGAGGGGACAACGATTAACTATGGCTACACCTTC. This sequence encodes CASSPREGTTINYGYTF.